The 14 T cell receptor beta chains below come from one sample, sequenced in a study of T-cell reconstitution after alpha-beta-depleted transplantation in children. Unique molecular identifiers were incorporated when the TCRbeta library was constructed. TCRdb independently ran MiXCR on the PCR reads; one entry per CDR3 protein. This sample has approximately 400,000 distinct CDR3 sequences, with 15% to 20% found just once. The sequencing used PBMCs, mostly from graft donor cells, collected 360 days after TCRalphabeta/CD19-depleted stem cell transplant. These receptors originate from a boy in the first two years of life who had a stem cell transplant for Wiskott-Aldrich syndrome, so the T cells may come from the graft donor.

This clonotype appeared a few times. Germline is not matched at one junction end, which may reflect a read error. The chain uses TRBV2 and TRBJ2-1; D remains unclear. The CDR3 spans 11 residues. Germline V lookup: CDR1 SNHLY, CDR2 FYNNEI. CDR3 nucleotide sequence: TGTGCCGGCAGTGAAGTGGTGGCGCAGTTCTTC. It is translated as CAGSEVVAQFF.

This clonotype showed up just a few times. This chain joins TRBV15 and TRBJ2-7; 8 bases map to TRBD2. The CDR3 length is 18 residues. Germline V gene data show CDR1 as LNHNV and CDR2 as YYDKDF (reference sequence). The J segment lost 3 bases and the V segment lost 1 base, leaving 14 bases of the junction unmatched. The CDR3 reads CATSRVPLLAVNHYEQYF. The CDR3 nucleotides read TGTGCCACCAGCAGAGTTCCCTTACTAGCGGTAAATCACTACGAGCAGTACTTC.

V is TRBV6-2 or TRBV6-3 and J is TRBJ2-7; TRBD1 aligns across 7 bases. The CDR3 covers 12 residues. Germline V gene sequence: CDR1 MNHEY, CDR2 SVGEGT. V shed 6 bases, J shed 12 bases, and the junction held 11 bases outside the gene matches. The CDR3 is CASSELVGQWYF. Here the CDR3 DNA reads TGTGCCAGCAGCGAGTTGGTGGGACAGTGGTACTTC.

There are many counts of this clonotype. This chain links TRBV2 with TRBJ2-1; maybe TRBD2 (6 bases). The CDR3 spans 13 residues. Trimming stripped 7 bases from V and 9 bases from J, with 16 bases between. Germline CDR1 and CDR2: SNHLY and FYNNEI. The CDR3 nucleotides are TGTGCCAGCAATCCCGTCCGGGGGTTTGAGCAGTTCTTC. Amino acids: CASNPVRGFEQFF.

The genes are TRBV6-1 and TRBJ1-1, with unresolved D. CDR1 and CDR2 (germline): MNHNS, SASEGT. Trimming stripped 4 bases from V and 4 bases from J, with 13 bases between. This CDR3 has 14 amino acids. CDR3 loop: CASSALRRSTEAFF. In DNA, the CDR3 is TGTGCCAGCAGTGCCCTGAGAAGGAGCACTGAAGCTTTCTTT.

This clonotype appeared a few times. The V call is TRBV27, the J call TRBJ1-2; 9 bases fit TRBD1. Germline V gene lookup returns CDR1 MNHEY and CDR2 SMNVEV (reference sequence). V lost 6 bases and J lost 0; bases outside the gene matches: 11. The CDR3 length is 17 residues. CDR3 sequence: CASRAGTGLTTNYGYTF. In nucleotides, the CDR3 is TGTGCCAGCAGGGCCGGGACAGGGCTTACCACTAACTATGGCTACACCTTC.

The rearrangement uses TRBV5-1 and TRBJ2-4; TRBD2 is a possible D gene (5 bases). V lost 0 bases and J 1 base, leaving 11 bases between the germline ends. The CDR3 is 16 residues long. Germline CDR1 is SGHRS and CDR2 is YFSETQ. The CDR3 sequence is CASSLDGRGAKNIQYF. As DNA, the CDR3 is TGCGCCAGCAGCTTGGACGGAAGAGGGGCCAAAAACATTCAGTACTTC. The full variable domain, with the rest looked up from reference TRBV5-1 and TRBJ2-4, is KAGVTQTPRYLIKTRGQQVTLSCSPISGHRSVSWYQQTPGQGLQFLFEYFSETQRNKGNFPGRFSGRQFSNSRSEMNVSTLELGDSALYLCASSLDGRGAKNIQYFGAGTRLSVL.

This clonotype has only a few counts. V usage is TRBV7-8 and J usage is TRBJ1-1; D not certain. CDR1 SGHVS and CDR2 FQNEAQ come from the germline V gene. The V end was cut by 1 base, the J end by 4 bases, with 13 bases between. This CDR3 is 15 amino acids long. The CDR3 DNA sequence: TGTGCCAGCAGCTTAGGACTCACGAGGACCACTGAAGCTTTCTTT. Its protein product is CASSLGLTRTTEAFF. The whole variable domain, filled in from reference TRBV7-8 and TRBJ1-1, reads GAGVSQSPRYKVAKRGQDVALRCDPISGHVSLFWYQQALGQGPEFLTYFQNEAQLDKSGLPSDRFFAERPEGSVSTLKIQRTQQEDSAVYLCASSLGLTRTTEAFFGQGTRLTVV.

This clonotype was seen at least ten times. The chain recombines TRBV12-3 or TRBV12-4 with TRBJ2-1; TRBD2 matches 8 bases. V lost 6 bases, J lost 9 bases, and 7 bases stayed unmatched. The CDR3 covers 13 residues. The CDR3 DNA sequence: TGTGCCAGCAGCTTTCCGACTAGCGTTGAGCAGTTCTTC. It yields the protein CASSFPTSVEQFF.

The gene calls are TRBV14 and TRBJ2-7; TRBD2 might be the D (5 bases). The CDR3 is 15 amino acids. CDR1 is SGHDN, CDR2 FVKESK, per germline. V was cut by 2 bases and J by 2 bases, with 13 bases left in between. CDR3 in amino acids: CASSQSDYHTYEQYF. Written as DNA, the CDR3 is TGTGCCAGCAGCCAAAGCGACTACCATACCTACGAGCAGTACTTC.

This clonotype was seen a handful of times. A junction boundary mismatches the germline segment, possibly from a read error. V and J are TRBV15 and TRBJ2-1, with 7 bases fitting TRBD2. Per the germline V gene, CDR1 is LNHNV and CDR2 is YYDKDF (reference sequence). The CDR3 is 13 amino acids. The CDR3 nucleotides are TGTGCCACCAGCAGAGACTCAGGACTAGAGCGAATCTTC. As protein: CATSRDSGLERIF.

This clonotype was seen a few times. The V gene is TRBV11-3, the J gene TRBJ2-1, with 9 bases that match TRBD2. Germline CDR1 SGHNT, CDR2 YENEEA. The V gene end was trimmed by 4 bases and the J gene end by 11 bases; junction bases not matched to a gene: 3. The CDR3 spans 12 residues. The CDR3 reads CASSSSGVQQFF. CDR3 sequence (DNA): TGTGCCAGCAGCTCTAGCGGGGTACAGCAGTTCTTC.

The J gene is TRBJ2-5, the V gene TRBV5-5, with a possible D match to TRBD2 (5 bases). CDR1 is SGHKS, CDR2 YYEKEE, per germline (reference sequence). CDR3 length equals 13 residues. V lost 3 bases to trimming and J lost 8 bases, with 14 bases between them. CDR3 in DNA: TGTGCCAGCAGCTCCGGACTCCTCGGCACCCAGTACTTC. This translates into CASSSGLLGTQYF.

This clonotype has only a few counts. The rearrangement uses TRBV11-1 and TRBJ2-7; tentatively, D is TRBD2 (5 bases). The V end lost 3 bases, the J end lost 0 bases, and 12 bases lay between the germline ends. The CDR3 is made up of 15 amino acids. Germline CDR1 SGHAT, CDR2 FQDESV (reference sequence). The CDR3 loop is CASSFPGSGSYEQYF. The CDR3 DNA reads TGTGCCAGCAGCTTTCCGGGCAGCGGCTCCTACGAGCAGTACTTC.